The clone carrying this T cell receptor (beta chain) has a handful of counts. Its antigen is currently unknown. The data belong to a study of T cell repertoires in ileal Crohn's disease. The study's findings and limits: High-frequency clones were more common in sorted CD8 than CD4 cells. Clonal expansions were more frequent in active smokers than non-smokers at surgery.

Data came from immunoSEQ multiplex PCR; TCRdb stores just in-frame clones and leaves some out. The sample holds about 6,600 clones, around 72% seen once. Germline V gene data show CDR1 as LNHDA and CDR2 as SQIVND (reference sequence). CDR3 length: 14 amino acids. Trimming left V 5 bases short and J 7 bases short, with 15 bases between. The TCR comes from an adult with Crohn's disease. This chain joins TRBV19 and TRBJ1-5, with no clear D. Sample: ileal tissue. CDR3 residues: CASSPQSGFQPQHF. The CDR3 DNA reads TGTGCCAGTAGTCCCCAGAGCGGCTTCCAGCCCCAGCATTTT.